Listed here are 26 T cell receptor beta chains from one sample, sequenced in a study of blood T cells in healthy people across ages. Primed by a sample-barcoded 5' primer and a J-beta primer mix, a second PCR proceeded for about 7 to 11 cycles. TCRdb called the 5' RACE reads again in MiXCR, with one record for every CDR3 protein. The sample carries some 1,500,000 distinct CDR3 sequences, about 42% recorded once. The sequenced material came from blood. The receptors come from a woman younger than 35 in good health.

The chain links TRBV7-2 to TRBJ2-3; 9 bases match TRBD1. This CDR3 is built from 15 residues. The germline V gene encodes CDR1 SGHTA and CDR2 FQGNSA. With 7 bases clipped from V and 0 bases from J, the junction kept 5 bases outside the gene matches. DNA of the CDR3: TGTGCCAGCACCGACAGGGGGACTAGCACAGATACGCAGTATTTT. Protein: CASTDRGTSTDTQYF. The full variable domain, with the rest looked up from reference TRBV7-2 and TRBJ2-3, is GAGVSQSPSNKVTEKGKDVELRCDPISGHTALYWYRQSLGQGLEFLIYFQGNSAPDKSGLPSDRFSAERTGGSVSTLTIQRTQQEDSAVYLCASTDRGTSTDTQYFGPGTRLTVL.

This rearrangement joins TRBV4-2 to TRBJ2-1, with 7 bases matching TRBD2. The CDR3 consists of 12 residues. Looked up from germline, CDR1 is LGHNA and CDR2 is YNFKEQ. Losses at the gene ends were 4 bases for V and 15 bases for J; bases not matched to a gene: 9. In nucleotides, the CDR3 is TGTGCCAGCAGCCTGGACCGGGAGGAGTCGTTCTTC. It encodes CASSLDREESFF.

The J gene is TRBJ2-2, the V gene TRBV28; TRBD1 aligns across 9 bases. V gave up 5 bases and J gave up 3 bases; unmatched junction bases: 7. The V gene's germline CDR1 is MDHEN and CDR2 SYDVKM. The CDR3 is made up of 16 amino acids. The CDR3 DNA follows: TGTGCCAGCAGTATCTACAGGGGGCGGGACACCGGGGAGCTGTTTTTT. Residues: CASSIYRGRDTGELFF. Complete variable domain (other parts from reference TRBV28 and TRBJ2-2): DVKVTQSSRYLVKRTGEKVFLECVQDMDHENMFWYRQDPGLGLRLIYFSYDVKMKEKGDIPEGYSVSREKKERFSLILESASTNQTSMYLCASSIYRGRDTGELFFGEGSRLTVL.

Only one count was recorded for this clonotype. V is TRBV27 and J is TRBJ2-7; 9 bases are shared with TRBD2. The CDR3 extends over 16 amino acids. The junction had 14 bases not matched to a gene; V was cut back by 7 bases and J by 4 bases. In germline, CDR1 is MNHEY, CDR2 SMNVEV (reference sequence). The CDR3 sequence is CASTHRFSGRIYEQYF. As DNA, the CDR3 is TGTGCCAGCACCCACCGTTTTAGCGGGAGAATATACGAGCAGTACTTC.

CDR3 sequence reads: CASSLAKMEGTEAFF. DNA for the CDR3: TGCGCCAGCAGCTTGGCCAAGATGGAGGGAACTGAAGCTTTCTTT. The chain joins TRBV5-1 to TRBJ1-1, with D unclear. Germline loops: CDR1 SGHRS, CDR2 YFSETQ. This CDR3 contains 15 residues. V dropped 0 bases and J dropped 5 bases, with 14 bases sitting between them.

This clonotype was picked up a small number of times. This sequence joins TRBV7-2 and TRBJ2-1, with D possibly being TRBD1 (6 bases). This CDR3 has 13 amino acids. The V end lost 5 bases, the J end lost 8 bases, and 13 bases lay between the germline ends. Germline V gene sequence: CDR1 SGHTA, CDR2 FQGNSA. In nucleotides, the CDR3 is TGTGCCAGCAGCAATAAACAGGGATATGAGCAGTTCTTC. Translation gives CASSNKQGYEQFF.

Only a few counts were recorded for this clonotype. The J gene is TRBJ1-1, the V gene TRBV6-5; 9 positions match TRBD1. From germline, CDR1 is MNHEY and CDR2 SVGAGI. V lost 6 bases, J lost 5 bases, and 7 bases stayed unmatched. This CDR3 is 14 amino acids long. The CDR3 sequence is CASRPDRGGTEAFF. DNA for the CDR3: TGTGCCAGCAGACCTGACAGGGGGGGGACTGAAGCTTTCTTT.

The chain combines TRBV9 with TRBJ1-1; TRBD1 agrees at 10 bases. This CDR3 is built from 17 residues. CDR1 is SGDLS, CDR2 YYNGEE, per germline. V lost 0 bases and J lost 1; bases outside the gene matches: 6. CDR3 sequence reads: CASSVDGRTGGNTEAFF. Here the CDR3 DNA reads TGTGCCAGCAGCGTAGATGGGAGGACAGGGGGGAACACTGAAGCTTTCTTT.

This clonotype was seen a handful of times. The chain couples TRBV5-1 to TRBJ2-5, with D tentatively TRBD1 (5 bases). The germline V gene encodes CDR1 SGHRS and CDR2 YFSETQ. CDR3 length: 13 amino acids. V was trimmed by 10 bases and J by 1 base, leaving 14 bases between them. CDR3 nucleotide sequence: TGCGCCTGTCAGACAGATGTCCAAGAGACCCAGTACTTC. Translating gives CACQTDVQETQYF.

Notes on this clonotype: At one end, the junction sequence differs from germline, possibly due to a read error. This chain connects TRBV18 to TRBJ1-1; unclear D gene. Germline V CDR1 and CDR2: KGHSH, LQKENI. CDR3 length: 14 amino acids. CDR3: CASSPPALKTEAFF. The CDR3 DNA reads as TGTGCCAGCTCACCACCGGCGTTGAAAACTGAAGCTTTCTTT.

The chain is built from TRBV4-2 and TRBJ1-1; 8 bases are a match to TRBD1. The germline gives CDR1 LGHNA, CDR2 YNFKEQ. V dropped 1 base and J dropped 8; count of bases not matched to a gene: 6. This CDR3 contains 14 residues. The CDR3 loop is CASSQGQGAMEAFF. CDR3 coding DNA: TGTGCCAGCAGCCAAGGGCAGGGGGCGATGGAAGCTTTCTTT.

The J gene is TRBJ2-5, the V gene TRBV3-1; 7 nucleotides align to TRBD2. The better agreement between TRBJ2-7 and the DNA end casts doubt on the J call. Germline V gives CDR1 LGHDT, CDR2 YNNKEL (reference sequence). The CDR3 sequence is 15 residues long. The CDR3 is CASSQVSTGGSEQYF. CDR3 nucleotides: TGTGCCAGCAGCCAAGTTTCGACGGGAGGTAGCGAGCAGTACTTC.

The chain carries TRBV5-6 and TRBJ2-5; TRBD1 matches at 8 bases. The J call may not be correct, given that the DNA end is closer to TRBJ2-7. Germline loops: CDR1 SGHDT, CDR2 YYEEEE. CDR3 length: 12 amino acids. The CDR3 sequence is CASSNTGGEQYF. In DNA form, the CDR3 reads TGTGCCAGCAGCAACACAGGGGGCGAGCAGTACTTC.

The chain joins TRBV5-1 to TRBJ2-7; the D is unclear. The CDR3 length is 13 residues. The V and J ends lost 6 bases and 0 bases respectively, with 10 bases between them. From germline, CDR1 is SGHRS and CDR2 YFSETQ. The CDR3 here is CASTAEFSYEQYF. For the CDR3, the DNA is TGCGCCAGCACCGCAGAGTTCTCCTACGAGCAGTACTTC.

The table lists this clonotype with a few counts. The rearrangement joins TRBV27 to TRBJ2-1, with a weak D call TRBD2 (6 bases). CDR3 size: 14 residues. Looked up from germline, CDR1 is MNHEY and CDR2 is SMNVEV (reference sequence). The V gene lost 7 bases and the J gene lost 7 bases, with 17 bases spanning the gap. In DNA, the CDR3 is TGTGCCAGCAAATTTAGGGGAGGTGTGAATGAGCAGTTCTTC. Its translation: CASKFRGGVNEQFF.

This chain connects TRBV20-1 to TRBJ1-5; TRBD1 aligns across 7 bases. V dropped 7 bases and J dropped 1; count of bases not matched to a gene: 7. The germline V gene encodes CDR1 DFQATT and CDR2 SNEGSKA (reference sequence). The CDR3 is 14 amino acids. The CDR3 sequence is CSVSGTASNQPQHF. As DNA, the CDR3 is TGCAGTGTTAGTGGGACAGCGAGCAATCAGCCCCAGCATTTT.

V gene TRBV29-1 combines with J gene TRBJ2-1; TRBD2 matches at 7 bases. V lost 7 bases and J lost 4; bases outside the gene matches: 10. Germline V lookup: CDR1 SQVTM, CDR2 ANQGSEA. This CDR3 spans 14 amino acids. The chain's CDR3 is CSGNRGLGYNEQFF. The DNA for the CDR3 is TGCAGCGGCAATAGAGGACTAGGGTACAATGAGCAGTTCTTC.

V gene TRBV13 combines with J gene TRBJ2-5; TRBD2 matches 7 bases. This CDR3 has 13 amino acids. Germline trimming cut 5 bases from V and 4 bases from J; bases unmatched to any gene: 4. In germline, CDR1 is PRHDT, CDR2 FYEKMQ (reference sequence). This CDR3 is CASSRGVPETQYF. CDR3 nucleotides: TGTGCCAGCAGCCGGGGGGTACCAGAGACCCAGTACTTC. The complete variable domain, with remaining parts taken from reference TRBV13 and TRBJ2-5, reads AAGVIQSPRHLIKEKRETATLKCYPIPRHDTVYWYQQGPGQDPQFLISFYEKMQSDKGSIPDRFSAQQFSDYHSELNMSSLELGDSALYFCASSRGVPETQYFGPGTRLLVL.

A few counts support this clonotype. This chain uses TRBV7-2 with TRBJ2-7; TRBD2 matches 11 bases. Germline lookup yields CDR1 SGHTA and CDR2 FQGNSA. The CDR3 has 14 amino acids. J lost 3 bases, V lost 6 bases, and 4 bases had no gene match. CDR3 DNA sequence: TGTGCCAGCAGAAGACTAGCGGGGAACTACGAGCAGTACTTC. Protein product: CASRRLAGNYEQYF.

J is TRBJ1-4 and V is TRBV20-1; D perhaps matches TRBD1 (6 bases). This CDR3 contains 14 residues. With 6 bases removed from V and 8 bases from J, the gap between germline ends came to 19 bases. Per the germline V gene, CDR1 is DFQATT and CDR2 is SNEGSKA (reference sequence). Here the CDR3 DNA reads TGCAGTGCCCCTAACGGCAGGGGTGGCGAAAAACTGTTTTTT. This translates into CSAPNGRGGEKLFF.

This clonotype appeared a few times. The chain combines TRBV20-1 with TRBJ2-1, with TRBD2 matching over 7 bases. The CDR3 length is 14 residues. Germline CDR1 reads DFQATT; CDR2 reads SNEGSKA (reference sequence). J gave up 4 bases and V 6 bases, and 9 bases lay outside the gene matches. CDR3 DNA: TGCAGTGCCAGACGTAGCGGGCCTTACAATGAGCAGTTCTTC. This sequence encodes CSARRSGPYNEQFF.

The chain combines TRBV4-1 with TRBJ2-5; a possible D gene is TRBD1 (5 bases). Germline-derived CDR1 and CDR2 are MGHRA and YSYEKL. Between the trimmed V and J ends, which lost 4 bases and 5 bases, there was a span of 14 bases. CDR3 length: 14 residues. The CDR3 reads CASSPSLWGETQYF. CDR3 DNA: TGCGCCAGCAGCCCGAGTCTTTGGGGCGAGACCCAGTACTTC.

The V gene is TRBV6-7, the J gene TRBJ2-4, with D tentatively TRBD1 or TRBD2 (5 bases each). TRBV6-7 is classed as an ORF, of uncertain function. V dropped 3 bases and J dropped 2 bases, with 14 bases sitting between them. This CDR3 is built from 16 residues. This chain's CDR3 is CASSYREGYPKNIQYF. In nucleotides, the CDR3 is TGTGCCAGCAGTTATCGAGAGGGGTATCCCAAAAACATTCAGTACTTC.

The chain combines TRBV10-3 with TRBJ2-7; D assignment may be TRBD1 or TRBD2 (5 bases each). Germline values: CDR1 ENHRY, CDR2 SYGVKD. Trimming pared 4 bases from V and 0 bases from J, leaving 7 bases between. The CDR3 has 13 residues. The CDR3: CAISAGSSYEQYF. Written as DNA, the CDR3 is TGTGCCATCAGTGCAGGGAGCTCCTACGAGCAGTACTTC.

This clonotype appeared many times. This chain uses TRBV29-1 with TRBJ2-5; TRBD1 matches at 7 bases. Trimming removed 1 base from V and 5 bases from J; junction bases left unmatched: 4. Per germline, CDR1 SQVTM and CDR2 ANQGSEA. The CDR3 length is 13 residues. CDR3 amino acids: CSVEGQGGETQYF. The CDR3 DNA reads TGCAGCGTTGAAGGACAGGGCGGGGAGACCCAGTACTTC.

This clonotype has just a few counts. The CDR3 bases are TGCGCCAGCAGCTTGTTCCTAGCGGGGGAAGAGACCCAGTACTTC. This translates into CASSLFLAGEETQYF. The rearrangement uses TRBV5-1 and TRBJ2-5, with 10 nucleotides matching TRBD2. CDR3 length equals 15 residues. The V and J ends lost 1 base and 3 bases, in that order; junction bases with no gene match: 3. Germline values: CDR1 SGHRS, CDR2 YFSETQ.